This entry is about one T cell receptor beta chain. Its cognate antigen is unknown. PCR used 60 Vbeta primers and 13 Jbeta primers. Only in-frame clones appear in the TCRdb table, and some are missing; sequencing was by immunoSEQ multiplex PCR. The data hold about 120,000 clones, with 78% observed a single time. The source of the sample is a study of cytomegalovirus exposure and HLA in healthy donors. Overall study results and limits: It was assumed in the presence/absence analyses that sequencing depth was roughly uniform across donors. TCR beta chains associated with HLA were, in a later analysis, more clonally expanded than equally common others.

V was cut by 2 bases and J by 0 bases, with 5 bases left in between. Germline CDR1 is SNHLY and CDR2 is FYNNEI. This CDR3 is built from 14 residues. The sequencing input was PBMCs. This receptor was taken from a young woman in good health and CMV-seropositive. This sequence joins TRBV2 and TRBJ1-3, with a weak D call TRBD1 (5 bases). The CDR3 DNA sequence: TGTGCCAGCAGTGAACAGGGCTCTGGAAACACCATATATTTT. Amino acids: CASSEQGSGNTIYF.